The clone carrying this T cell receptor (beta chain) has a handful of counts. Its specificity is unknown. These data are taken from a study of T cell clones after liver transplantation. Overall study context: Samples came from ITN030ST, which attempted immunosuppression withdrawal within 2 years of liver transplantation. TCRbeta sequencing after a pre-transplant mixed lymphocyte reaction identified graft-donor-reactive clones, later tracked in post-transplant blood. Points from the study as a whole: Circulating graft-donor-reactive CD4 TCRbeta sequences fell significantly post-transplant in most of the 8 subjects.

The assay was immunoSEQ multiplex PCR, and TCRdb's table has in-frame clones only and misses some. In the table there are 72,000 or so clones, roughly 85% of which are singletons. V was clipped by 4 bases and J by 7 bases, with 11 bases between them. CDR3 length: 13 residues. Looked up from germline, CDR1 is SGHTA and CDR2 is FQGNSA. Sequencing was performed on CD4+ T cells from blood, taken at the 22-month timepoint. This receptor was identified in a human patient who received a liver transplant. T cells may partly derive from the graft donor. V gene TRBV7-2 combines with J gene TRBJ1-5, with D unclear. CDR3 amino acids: CASSSTEQQPQHF. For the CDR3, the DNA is TGTGCCAGCAGCTCTACGGAACAGCAGCCCCAGCATTTT.